A single T cell receptor beta chain is shown here with its context. The data stem from a study of control samples from healthy donors and cancer patients. The table came from immunoSEQ multiplex PCR; TCRdb's copy has only in-frame clones and leaves some out. The table has about 120,000 clones, approximately 87% seen once; the top ten hold about 12%. In germline, CDR1 is KGHDR, CDR2 SFDVKD. The CDR3 is made up of 13 amino acids. With 8 bases removed from V and 2 bases from J, the gap between germline ends came to 9 bases. The chain has TRBV24-1 and TRBJ1-3; no clear D gene. Source material: blood. This clonotype was obtained from a man aged 25-45 years in good health. Here the CDR3 DNA reads TGTGCCACCATGGAGGATACTGGAAACACCATATATTTT. It is translated as CATMEDTGNTIYF.